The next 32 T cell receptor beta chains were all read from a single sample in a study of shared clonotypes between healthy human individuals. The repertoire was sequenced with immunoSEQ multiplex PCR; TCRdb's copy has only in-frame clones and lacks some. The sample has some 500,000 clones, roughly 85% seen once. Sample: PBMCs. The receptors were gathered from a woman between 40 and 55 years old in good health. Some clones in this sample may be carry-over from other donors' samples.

CDR3: CASSRDRVGQPQHF. The CDR3 DNA reads TGCGCCAGCAGCCGGGACAGGGTCGGTCAGCCCCAGCATTTT. The chain has TRBV10-2 and TRBJ1-5; 9 bases fit TRBD1. The CDR3 spans 14 residues. CDR1 WSHSY and CDR2 SAAADI come from the germline V gene. Trimming cost V 6 bases and J 6 bases; bases outside gene matches: 6.

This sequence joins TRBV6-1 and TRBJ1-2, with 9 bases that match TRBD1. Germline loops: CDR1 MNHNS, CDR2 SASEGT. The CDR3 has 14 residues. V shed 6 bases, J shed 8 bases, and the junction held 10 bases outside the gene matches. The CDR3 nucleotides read TGTGCCAGCAGGAAAGGACAGGGGACAGGCGGCTACACCTTC. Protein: CASRKGQGTGGYTF.

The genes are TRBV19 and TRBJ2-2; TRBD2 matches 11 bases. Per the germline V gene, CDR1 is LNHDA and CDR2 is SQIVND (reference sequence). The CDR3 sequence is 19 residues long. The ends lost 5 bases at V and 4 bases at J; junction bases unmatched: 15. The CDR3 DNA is TGTGCCAGTAGTCCTAGGGGGGCTAGCGGGAGGAGAGGCACCGGGGAGCTGTTTTTT. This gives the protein CASSPRGASGRRGTGELFF.

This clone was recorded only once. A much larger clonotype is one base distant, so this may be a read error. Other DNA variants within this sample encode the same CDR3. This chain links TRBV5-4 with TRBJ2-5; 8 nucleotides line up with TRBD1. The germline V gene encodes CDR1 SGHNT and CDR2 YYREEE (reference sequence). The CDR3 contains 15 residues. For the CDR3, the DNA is TGTGCCAGCAGCTATAGACAGGGGATAGGAGAGACCCAATACTTC. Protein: CASSYRQGIGETQYF.

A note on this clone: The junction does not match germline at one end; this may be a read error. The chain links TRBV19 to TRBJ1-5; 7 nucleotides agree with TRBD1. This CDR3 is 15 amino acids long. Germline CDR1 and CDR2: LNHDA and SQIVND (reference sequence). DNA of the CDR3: TGTGCCAGTAGTCTAGACAGGGCTCTAAATCAGCCCCAGCATTTT. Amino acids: CASSLDRALNQPQHF. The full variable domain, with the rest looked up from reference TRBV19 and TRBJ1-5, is DGGITQSPKYLFRKEGQNVTLSCEQNLNHDAMYWYRQDPGQGLRLIYYSQIVNDFQKGDIAEGYSVSREKKESFPLTVTSAQKNPTAFYLCASSLDRALNQPQHFGDGTRLSIL.

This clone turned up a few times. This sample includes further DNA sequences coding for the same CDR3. CDR3 DNA: TGCGCCAGCAGCTTGGCGGGCAGTGAAGCTTTCTTT. It translates to CASSLAGSEAFF. The chain employs TRBV5-1 and TRBJ1-1; D not certain. This CDR3 has 12 residues. V was trimmed by 0 bases and J by 7 bases, leaving 7 bases between them. The germline CDR1 and CDR2 sequences are SGHRS and YFSETQ.

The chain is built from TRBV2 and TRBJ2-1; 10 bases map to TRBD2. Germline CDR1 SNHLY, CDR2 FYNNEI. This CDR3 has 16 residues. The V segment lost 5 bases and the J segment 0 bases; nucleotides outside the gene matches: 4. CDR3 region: CASSYLAGGSYNEQFF. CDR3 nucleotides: TGTGCCAGCAGTTACTTAGCGGGAGGCTCCTACAATGAGCAGTTCTTC.

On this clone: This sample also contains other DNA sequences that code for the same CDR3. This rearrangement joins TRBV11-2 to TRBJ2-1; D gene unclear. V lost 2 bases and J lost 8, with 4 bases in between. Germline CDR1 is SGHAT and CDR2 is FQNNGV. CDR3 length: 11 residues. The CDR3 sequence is CASSLRDEQFF. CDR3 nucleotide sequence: TGTGCCAGCAGCTTAAGGGATGAGCAGTTCTTC. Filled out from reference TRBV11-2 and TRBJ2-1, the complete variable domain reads EAGVAQSPRYKIIEKRQSVAFWCNPISGHATLYWYQQILGQGPKLLIQFQNNGVVDDSQLPKDRFSAERLKGVDSTLKIQPAKLEDSAVYLCASSLRDEQFFGPGTRLTVL.

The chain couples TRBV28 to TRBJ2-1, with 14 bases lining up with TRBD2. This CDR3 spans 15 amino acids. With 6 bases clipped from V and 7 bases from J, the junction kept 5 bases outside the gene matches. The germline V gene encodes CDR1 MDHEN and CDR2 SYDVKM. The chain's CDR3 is CASRGTSGSVNEQFF. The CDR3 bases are TGTGCCAGCAGGGGGACTAGCGGGAGTGTGAATGAGCAGTTCTTC.

The DNA for the CDR3 is TGCGCCAGCAGCTTGAGGGGACAGGGTAATGAAAAACTGTTTTTT. Translated, it gives CASSLRGQGNEKLFF. This chain joins TRBV5-1 and TRBJ1-4; TRBD1 aligns across 9 bases. This CDR3 contains 15 residues. Trimming cost V 1 base and J 4 bases; bases outside gene matches: 2. CDR1 and CDR2 (germline): SGHRS, YFSETQ.

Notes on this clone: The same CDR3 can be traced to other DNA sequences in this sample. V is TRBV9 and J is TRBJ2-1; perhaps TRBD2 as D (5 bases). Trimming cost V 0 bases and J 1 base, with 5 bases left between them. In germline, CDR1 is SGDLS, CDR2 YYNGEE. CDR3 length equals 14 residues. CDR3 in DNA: TGTGCCAGCAGCGTAGGCGGGTCCTACAATGAGCAGTTCTTC. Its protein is CASSVGGSYNEQFF.

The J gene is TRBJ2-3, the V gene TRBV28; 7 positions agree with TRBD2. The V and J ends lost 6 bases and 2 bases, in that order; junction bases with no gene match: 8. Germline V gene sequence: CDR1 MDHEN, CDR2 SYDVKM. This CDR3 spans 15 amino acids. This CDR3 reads CASSTASGLTDTQYF. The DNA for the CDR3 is TGTGCCAGCAGCACCGCTAGCGGCCTCACAGATACGCAGTATTTT.

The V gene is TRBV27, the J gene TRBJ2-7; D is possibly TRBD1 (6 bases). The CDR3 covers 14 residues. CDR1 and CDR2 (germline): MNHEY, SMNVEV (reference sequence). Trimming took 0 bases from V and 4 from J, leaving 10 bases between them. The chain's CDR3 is CASSLSQGPYEQYF. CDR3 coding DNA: TGTGCCAGCAGTTTATCCCAGGGGCCATACGAGCAGTACTTC.

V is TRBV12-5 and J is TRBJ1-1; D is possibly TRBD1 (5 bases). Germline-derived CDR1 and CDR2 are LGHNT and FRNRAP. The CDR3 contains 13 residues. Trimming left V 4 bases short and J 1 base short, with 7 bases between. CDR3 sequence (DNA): TGTGCTAGTGGTTCAGGGACGAACACTGAAGCTTTCTTT. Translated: CASGSGTNTEAFF. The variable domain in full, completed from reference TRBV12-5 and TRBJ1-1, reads DARVTQTPRHKVTEMGQEVTMRCQPILGHNTVFWYRQTMMQGLELLAYFRNRAPLDDSGMPKDRFSAEMPDATLATLKIQPSEPRDSAVYFCASGSGTNTEAFFGQGTRLTVV.

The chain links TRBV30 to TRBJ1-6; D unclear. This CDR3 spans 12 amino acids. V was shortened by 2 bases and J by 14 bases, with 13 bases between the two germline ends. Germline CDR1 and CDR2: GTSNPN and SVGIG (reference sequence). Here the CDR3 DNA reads TGTGCCTGGAGTCCGGCCGGCACGGCCCTCCACTTT. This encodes CAWSPAGTALHF.

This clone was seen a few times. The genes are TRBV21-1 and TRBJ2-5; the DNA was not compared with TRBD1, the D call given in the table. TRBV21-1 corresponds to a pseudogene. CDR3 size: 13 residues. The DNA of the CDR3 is TGTGCCAGCAGCTCCCGACAGCAAGAGACCCAGTACTTC. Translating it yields CASSSRQQETQYF.

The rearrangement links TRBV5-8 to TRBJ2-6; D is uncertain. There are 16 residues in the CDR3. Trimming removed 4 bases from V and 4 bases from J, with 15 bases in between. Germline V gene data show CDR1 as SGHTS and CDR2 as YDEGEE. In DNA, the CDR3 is TGTGCCAGCAGCGGCGCGTCCGTGGGGGGGGCCAACGTCCTGACTTTC. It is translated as CASSGASVGGANVLTF.

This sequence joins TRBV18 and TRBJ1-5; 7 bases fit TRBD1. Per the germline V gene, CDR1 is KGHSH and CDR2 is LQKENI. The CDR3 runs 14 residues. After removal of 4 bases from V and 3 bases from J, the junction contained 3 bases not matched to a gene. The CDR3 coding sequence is TGTGCCAGCTCACTACAGGGGTACAATCAGCCCCAGCATTTT. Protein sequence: CASSLQGYNQPQHF. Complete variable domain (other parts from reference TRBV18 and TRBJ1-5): NAGVMQNPRHLVRRRGQEARLRCSPMKGHSHVYWYRQLPEEGLKFMVYLQKENIIDESGMPKERFSAEFPKEGPSILRIQQVVRGDSAAYFCASSLQGYNQPQHFGDGTRLSIL.

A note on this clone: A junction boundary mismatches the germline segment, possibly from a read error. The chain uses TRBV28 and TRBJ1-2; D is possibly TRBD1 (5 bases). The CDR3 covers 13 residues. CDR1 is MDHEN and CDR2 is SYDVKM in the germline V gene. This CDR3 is CASSPHGGSGYSF. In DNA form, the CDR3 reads TGTGCCAGCAGCCCTCACGGGGGGAGTGGCTACTCCTTC.

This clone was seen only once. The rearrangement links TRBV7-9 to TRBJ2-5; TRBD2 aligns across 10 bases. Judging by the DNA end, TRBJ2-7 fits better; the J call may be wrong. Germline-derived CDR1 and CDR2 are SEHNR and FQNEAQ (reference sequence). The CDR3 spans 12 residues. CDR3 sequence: CASSWTSGEQYF. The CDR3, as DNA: TGTGCCAGCAGCTGGACTAGCGGCGAGCAGTACTTC.

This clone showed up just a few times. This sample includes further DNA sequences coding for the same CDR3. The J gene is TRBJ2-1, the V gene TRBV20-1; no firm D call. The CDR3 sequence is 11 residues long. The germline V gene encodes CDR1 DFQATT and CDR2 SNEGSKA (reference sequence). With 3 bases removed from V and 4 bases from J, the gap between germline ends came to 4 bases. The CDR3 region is CSARGYNEQFF. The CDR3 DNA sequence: TGCAGTGCTAGGGGATACAATGAGCAGTTCTTC.

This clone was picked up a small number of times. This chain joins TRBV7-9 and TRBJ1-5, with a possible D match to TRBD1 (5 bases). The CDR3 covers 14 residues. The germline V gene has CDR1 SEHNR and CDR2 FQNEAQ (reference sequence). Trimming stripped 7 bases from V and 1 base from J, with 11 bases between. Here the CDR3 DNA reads TGTGCCAGCACCATCGGGGGAAGCAATCAGCCCCAGCATTTT. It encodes CASTIGGSNQPQHF.

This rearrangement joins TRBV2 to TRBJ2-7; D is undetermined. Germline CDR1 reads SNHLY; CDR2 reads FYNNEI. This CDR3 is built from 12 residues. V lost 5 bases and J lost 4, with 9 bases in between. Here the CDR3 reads CASSQGTYEQYF. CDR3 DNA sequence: TGTGCCAGCAGTCAAGGAACGTACGAGCAGTACTTC. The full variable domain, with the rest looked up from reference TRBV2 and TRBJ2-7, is EPEVTQTPSHQVTQMGQEVILRCVPISNHLYFYWYRQILGQKVEFLVSFYNNEISEKSEIFDDQFSVERPDGSNFTLKIRSTKLEDSAMYFCASSQGTYEQYFGPGTRLTVT.

The chain's CDR3 is CASSPLTGELTDTQYF. The CDR3 region has the DNA TGTGCCAGCTCACCACTAACAGGGGAGTTGACAGATACGCAGTATTTT. This chain joins TRBV18 and TRBJ2-3; TRBD1 matches at 7 bases. Per the germline V gene, CDR1 is KGHSH and CDR2 is LQKENI. J lost 3 bases, V lost 1 base, and 7 bases had no gene match. The CDR3 length is 16 residues.

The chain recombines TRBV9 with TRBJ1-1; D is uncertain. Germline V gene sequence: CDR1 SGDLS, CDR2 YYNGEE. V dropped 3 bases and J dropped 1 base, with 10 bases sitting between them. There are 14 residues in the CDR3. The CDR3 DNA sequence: TGTGCCAGCAGCGAGCGGGTGGGGAACACTGAAGCTTTCTTT. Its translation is CASSERVGNTEAFF.

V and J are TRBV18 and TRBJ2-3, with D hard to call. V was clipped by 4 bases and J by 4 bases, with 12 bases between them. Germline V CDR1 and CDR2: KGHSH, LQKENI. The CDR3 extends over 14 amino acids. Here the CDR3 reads CASSLGLGPDTQYF. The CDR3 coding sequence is TGTGCCAGCTCACTCGGTTTAGGTCCAGATACGCAGTATTTT. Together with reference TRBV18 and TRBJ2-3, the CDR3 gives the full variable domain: NAGVMQNPRHLVRRRGQEARLRCSPMKGHSHVYWYRQLPEEGLKFMVYLQKENIIDESGMPKERFSAEFPKEGPSILRIQQVVRGDSAAYFCASSLGLGPDTQYFGPGTRLTVL.

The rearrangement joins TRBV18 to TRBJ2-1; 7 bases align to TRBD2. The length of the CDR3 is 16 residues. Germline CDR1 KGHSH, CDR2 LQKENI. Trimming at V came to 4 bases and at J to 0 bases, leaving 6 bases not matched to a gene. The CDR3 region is CASSRTTSSSYNEQFF. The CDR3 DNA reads TGTGCCAGCTCACGAACGACTAGCAGCTCCTACAATGAGCAGTTCTTC.

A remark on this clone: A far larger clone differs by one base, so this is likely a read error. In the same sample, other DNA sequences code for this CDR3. CDR3 region: CAWSTSTDTQYF. Here the CDR3 DNA reads TGTGCCTGGAGCACAAGCACAGATACGCAGTACTTT. The rearrangement links TRBV30 to TRBJ2-3; D remains unclear. Per germline, CDR1 GTSNPN and CDR2 SVGIG (reference sequence). The CDR3 runs 12 residues.

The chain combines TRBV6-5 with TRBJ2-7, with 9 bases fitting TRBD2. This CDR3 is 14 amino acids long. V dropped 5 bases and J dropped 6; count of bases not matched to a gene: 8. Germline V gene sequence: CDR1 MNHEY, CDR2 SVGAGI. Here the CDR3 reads CASSLAGPPGEQYF. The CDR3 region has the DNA TGTGCCAGCAGTCTAGCGGGACCCCCAGGCGAGCAGTACTTC.

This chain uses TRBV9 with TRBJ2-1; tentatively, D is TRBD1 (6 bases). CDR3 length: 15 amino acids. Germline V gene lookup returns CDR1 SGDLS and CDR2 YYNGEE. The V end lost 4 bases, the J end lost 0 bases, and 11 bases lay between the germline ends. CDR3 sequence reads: CASSLTGISYNEQFF. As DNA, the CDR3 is TGTGCCAGCAGCTTAACAGGGATCTCCTACAATGAGCAGTTCTTC.

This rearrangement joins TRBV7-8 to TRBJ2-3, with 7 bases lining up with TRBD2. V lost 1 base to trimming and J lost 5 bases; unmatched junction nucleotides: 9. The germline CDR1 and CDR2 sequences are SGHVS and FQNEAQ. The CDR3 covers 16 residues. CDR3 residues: CASSLGIAGAEDTQYF. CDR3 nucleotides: TGTGCCAGCAGCTTAGGAATTGCGGGAGCTGAAGATACGCAGTATTTT.

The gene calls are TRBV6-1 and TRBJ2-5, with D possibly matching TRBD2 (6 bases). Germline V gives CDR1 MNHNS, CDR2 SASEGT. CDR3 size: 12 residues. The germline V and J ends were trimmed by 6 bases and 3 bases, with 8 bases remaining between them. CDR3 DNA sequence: TGTGCCAGCAGCAGGACTAAAGAGACCCAGTACTTC. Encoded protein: CASSRTKETQYF.